The T cell receptor (beta chain) described here comes from a study of regulatory T cells in long-lasting Graves disease. Study details: Newly diagnosed Graves' patients took antithyroid drugs under 3 months.

Germline CDR1 reads SGDLS; CDR2 reads YYNGEE. The V end lost 3 bases, the J end lost 5 bases, and 18 bases lay between the germline ends. CDR3 length: 15 residues. This clonotype occurred a few times. Indicated time point: newly diagnosed GD, antithyroid drugs for less than 3 months. Extracted PBMC RNA gave rise to the TCR library. Relying on iRepertoire HTBI primers and Arm-PCR of CDR3 regions, the team built TCR beta libraries. MiXCR, applied by TCRdb to the multiplex PCR reads, yields one record per CDR3 protein. The sample shows 400,000 to 450,000 distinct CDR3 sequences, 14% to 15% of them seen only once. The same data also contributed to another study, on T cells in Graves' hyperthyroidism and ophthalmopathy. That paper adds: Most clonotypes that expanded in the thyroid above 0.001 also showed up in blood.

The chain is built from TRBV9 and TRBJ2-7; possibly TRBD1 or TRBD2 for D (7 bases each). The material sequenced was peripheral blood mononuclear cells (PBMCs), taken at new diagnosis, from a patient treated with antithyroid drugs. The source is a woman aged 25 to 45 with Graves disease. Here the CDR3 reads CASSAQGWGGDEQYF. CDR3 in DNA: TGTGCCAGCAGCGCACAGGGGTGGGGGGGCGACGAGCAGTACTTC.